This entry lists 13 T cell receptor beta chains sequenced from one sample in a study of identical twins. Each CDR3 protein is one row after TCRdb ran MiXCR on the 5' RACE reads. The table shows approximately 600,000 distinct CDR3 sequences, with 9% to 10% occurring only once. The same sample was also used in a study of yellow fever vaccine responses in identical twins.

Input material: PBMCs. The receptors here all came from a woman aged 18-29 years in good health.

V and J are TRBV28 and TRBJ2-3, with a tentative D call TRBD2 (6 bases). This CDR3 is built from 15 residues. CDR1 is MDHEN, CDR2 SYDVKM, per germline. Trimming took 4 bases from V and 0 from J, leaving 11 bases between them. For the CDR3, the DNA is TGTGCCAGCAGTTCCAGCGGGCATAGCACAGATACGCAGTATTTT. Amino acids: CASSSSGHSTDTQYF. Full variable domain (missing parts from reference TRBV28 and TRBJ2-3): DVKVTQSSRYLVKRTGEKVFLECVQDMDHENMFWYRQDPGLGLRLIYFSYDVKMKEKGDIPEGYSVSREKKERFSLILESASTNQTSMYLCASSSSGHSTDTQYFGPGTRLTVL.

This clonotype appeared many times. The genes are TRBV29-1 and TRBJ1-2; D is unclear. The CDR3 contains 11 residues. The V gene lost 1 base and the J gene lost 8 bases, with 8 bases spanning the gap. The germline V gene encodes CDR1 SQVTM and CDR2 ANQGSEA. The CDR3 DNA reads as TGCAGCGTTGAAGGGTTAGACGGCTACACCTTC. Translating it yields CSVEGLDGYTF.

This clonotype was observed a handful of times. The chain carries TRBV12-3 or TRBV12-4 and TRBJ2-6, with D hard to call. Between the trimmed V and J ends, which lost 1 base and 0 bases, there was a span of 13 bases. This CDR3 spans 18 amino acids. The CDR3 spells CASSLVGDYSSGANVLTF. The DNA of the CDR3 is TGTGCCAGCAGTTTAGTTGGGGATTACAGCTCTGGGGCCAACGTCCTGACTTTC.

This clonotype has more than one count but fewer than ten. The rearrangement links TRBV12-3 or TRBV12-4 to TRBJ2-1, with a tentative D call TRBD1 (5 bases). V lost 6 bases to trimming and J lost 4 bases, with 10 bases between them. This CDR3 is 13 amino acids long. CDR3 region: CASSSDRYNEQFF. CDR3 nucleotides: TGTGCCAGCAGCTCAGACAGATACAATGAGCAGTTCTTC.

This clonotype was recorded a few times. This chain connects TRBV12-3 or TRBV12-4 to TRBJ1-5; maybe TRBD1 (5 bases). Between the trimmed V and J ends, which lost 6 bases and 6 bases, there was a span of 12 bases. This CDR3 spans 13 amino acids. The CDR3 here is CASSPRGLQPQHF. The CDR3 DNA is TGTGCCAGCAGCCCCCGGGGCCTTCAGCCCCAGCATTTT.

This clonotype was observed once. The J gene is TRBJ2-1, the V gene TRBV5-4, with TRBD2 identical over 11 bases. The CDR3 covers 19 residues. Germline assignment: CDR1 SGHNT and CDR2 YYREEE (reference sequence). The ends lost 3 bases at V and 7 bases at J; junction bases unmatched: 18. CDR3 region: CASSSGLPLAGGPGNEQFF. CDR3 nucleotides: TGTGCCAGCAGCTCCGGATTACCGTTAGCGGGAGGGCCGGGGAATGAGCAGTTCTTC.

This clonotype was observed at least ten times. The V and J genes are TRBV11-2 and TRBJ2-7; the match to TRBD2 covers 7 bases. The CDR3 length is 18 residues. With V trimmed by 1 base and J by 3 bases, 15 bases remained unmatched. Germline V gene lookup returns CDR1 SGHAT and CDR2 FQNNGV. DNA of the CDR3: TGTGCCAGCAGCTTAGGAAGGACCAGCGGGATAGGATTCTACGAGCAGTACTTC. Protein product: CASSLGRTSGIGFYEQYF.

CDR3 nucleotide sequence: TGTGCCAGCAGCTTCAGCGTAGGAGGCAATCAGCCCCAGCATTTT. Translation: CASSFSVGGNQPQHF. The V gene is TRBV5-6, the J gene TRBJ1-5; no firm D call. The V gene lost 2 bases and the J gene lost 2 bases, with 11 bases spanning the gap. CDR3 length equals 15 residues. Germline-derived CDR1 and CDR2 are SGHDT and YYEEEE.

The chain employs TRBV19 and TRBJ1-1, with 7 bases lining up with TRBD1. CDR3 length equals 12 residues. The germline V gene encodes CDR1 LNHDA and CDR2 SQIVND (reference sequence). V lost 6 bases and J lost 5; bases outside the gene matches: 3. The CDR3, as DNA: TGTGCCAGTAGGACGGGACAGACTGAAGCTTTCTTT. This gives the protein CASRTGQTEAFF. Full variable domain (remainder filled in from reference TRBV19 and TRBJ1-1): DGGITQSPKYLFRKEGQNVTLSCEQNLNHDAMYWYRQDPGQGLRLIYYSQIVNDFQKGDIAEGYSVSREKKESFPLTVTSAQKNPTAFYLCASRTGQTEAFFGQGTRLTVV.

This chain joins TRBV11-2 and TRBJ2-7; 7 bases fit TRBD1. V trimming: 5 bases; J trimming: 0 bases; junction bases outside the gene matches: 7. The germline CDR1 and CDR2 sequences are SGHAT and FQNNGV. The CDR3 spans 15 residues. The CDR3 DNA reads as TGTGCCAGCAGCCTATGGGGGACAGCCTCCTACGAGCAGTACTTC. Its translation: CASSLWGTASYEQYF.

This clonotype occurred many times. This chain uses TRBV5-1 with TRBJ1-1; 9 positions match TRBD1. Per germline, CDR1 SGHRS and CDR2 YFSETQ. The CDR3 spans 12 residues. V shed 5 bases, J shed 6 bases, and the junction held 2 bases outside the gene matches. The CDR3 coding sequence is TGCGCCAGCAGTTGGGACAGGGCTGAAGCTTTCTTT. Translation: CASSWDRAEAFF. Supplemented by reference TRBV5-1 and TRBJ1-1, the full variable domain reads KAGVTQTPRYLIKTRGQQVTLSCSPISGHRSVSWYQQTPGQGLQFLFEYFSETQRNKGNFPGRFSGRQFSNSRSEMNVSTLELGDSALYLCASSWDRAEAFFGQGTRLTVV.

This clonotype was counted a few times. The chain carries TRBV10-3 and TRBJ2-7; TRBD1 aligns across 9 bases. This CDR3 is built from 15 residues. Per germline, CDR1 ENHRY and CDR2 SYGVKD. The ends lost 3 bases at V and 4 bases at J; junction bases unmatched: 7. CDR3 residues: CAISDAGQGLYEQYF. CDR3 coding DNA: TGTGCCATCAGTGACGCGGGACAGGGTTTGTACGAGCAGTACTTC.

This chain links TRBV28 with TRBJ2-3; D is ambiguous. The CDR3 totals 15 residues. Trimming pared 6 bases from V and 0 bases from J, leaving 13 bases between. From germline, CDR1 is MDHEN and CDR2 SYDVKM. CDR3 sequence reads: CASSFLDLSTDTQYF. The CDR3 DNA is TGTGCCAGCAGCTTCCTTGATCTTAGCACAGATACGCAGTATTTT.